This TCR beta chain is from a study of blood T cell repertoires in COVID-19. Whole-study context: Specimens from acute and convalescent COVID-19 originated in the United States, Italy and Spain. Nucleic acid was either cDNA or gDNA, and it came from T cells, B-cell-depleted T cells, or PBMCs.

V was cut by 0 bases and J by 4 bases, with 13 bases left in between. Germline assignment: CDR1 SGDLS and CDR2 YYNGEE. There are 15 residues in the CDR3. Authors' analysis steps: Reference gene primer amplification gave nucleated cell count estimates. Clones were sequenced by immunoSEQ multiplex PCR, and TCRdb holds only the in-frame ones, with some missing. V, J and clone size reflect that table, while D and trimming were determined from the DNA. The top ten clones hold around 1.3% of a sample with 140,000 to 150,000 clones, approximately 90% of them seen once. The study recruited people aged roughly 18 to 95 years across more than 20 US areas.

The chain links TRBV9 to TRBJ2-5, with D possibly being TRBD1 (6 bases). The sequence came from a woman younger than 45 with acute COVID-19. The material sequenced was PBMCs or T cells enriched from blood (not recorded which). CDR3 in DNA: TGTGCCAGCAGCGTAGCCCCGGACAGCTTAGAGACCCAGTACTTC. Translating gives CASSVAPDSLETQYF.